The 26 T cell receptor beta chains reported below all come from one sample, sequenced in a study of control samples from healthy donors and cancer patients (dated by TCRdb to 2018 to 2020). The protocol used for the library was the immunoSEQ multiplex PCR assay. Held by TCRdb, this immuneACCESS table contains in-frame sequences only and omits some clones. Under half of the omission traces to an unresolved V gene where checked; the cause of the rest is unknown. The sample table lists 150,000 to 200,000 clones, 88% of them with a count of one. The ten largest clonotypes hold about 1.8% of the sample. Sequencing was performed on blood. The source of these receptors is a man aged 18 to 29 in good health.

The chain carries TRBV6-2 or TRBV6-3 and TRBJ2-7; D perhaps matches TRBD1 (5 bases). The CDR3 has 15 residues. Germline V gene lookup returns CDR1 MNHEY and CDR2 SVGEGT. V lost 2 bases and J lost 4, with 15 bases in between. The CDR3 spells CASSYADQGGYEQYF. DNA of the CDR3: TGTGCCAGCAGTTACGCTGACCAGGGCGGTTACGAGCAGTACTTC.

This clone was recorded once. The chain has TRBV4-2 and TRBJ1-6; TRBD1 agrees at 11 bases. The V segment lost 2 bases and the J segment 3 bases; nucleotides outside the gene matches: 6. CDR3 length: 18 residues. Germline-derived CDR1 and CDR2 are LGHNA and YNFKEQ. Here the CDR3 DNA reads TGTGCCAGCAGCCAACTTTACGGGACAGGGGGCTATAATTCACCCCTCCACTTT. The encoded protein is CASSQLYGTGGYNSPLHF.

This clone has just a few counts. The J gene is TRBJ1-5, the V gene TRBV2; D remains ambiguous. The CDR3 loop spans 15 amino acids. CDR1 and CDR2 (germline): SNHLY, FYNNEI. Trimming removed 0 bases from V and 7 bases from J, with 13 bases in between. CDR3: CASSEALRGGQPQHF. The CDR3 DNA reads as TGTGCCAGCAGTGAAGCGCTTCGGGGAGGCCAGCCCCAGCATTTT. The variable domain in full, completed from reference TRBV2 and TRBJ1-5, reads EPEVTQTPSHQVTQMGQEVILRCVPISNHLYFYWYRQILGQKVEFLVSFYNNEISEKSEIFDDQFSVERPDGSNFTLKIRSTKLEDSAMYFCASSEALRGGQPQHFGDGTRLSIL.

This chain joins TRBV7-9 and TRBJ2-1, with D possibly TRBD2 on 5 matching bases. The germline CDR1 and CDR2 sequences are SEHNR and FQNEAQ (reference sequence). V dropped 1 base and J dropped 6 bases, with 13 bases sitting between them. The CDR3 length is 15 residues. The CDR3 reads CASSLVARGPNEQFF. CDR3 coding DNA: TGTGCCAGCAGCTTAGTGGCCCGAGGGCCCAATGAGCAGTTCTTC.

This clone showed up just a few times. V usage is TRBV19 and J usage is TRBJ2-5; D not resolved. The CDR3 has 11 residues. V lost 6 bases, J lost 3 bases, and 5 bases lay in between. Germline V gives CDR1 LNHDA, CDR2 SQIVND (reference sequence). DNA for the CDR3: TGTGCCAGTAGATGGAAAGAGACCCAGTACTTC. Translated, it gives CASRWKETQYF. The full variable domain, completed using reference TRBV19 and TRBJ2-5, is DGGITQSPKYLFRKEGQNVTLSCEQNLNHDAMYWYRQDPGQGLRLIYYSQIVNDFQKGDIAEGYSVSREKKESFPLTVTSAQKNPTAFYLCASRWKETQYFGPGTRLLVL.

The chain uses TRBV5-4 and TRBJ2-2, with TRBD2 identical over 9 bases. The CDR3 sequence is 18 residues long. In germline, CDR1 is SGHNT, CDR2 YYREEE (reference sequence). Trimming took 0 bases from V and 0 from J; bases not matched to a gene: 6. The CDR3 region has the DNA TGTGCCAGCAGCTTGGGGCCAGCGGGGGGTGCGAACACCGGGGAGCTGTTTTTT. This gives the protein CASSLGPAGGANTGELFF.

This chain joins TRBV6-5 and TRBJ2-5, with D unresolved. In germline, CDR1 is MNHEY, CDR2 SVGAGI. The CDR3 totals 14 residues. Trimming pared 6 bases from V and 6 bases from J, leaving 17 bases between. CDR3 residues: CASRANRAEKTQYF. The CDR3 bases are TGTGCCAGCAGGGCCAATCGGGCAGAGAAGACCCAGTACTTC.

The rearrangement joins TRBV14 to TRBJ2-5; D gene ambiguous. Germline lookup yields CDR1 SGHDN and CDR2 FVKESK. V was clipped by 5 bases and J by 0 bases, with 7 bases between them. The CDR3 contains 13 residues. DNA of the CDR3: TGTGCCAGCAGCATAGGATACCAAGAGACCCAGTACTTC. Encoded protein: CASSIGYQETQYF.

The DNA for the CDR3 is TGTGCCAGCAGTGAGGGGAGGCTCGCTCGTGGCTACACCTTC. Its protein is CASSEGRLARGYTF. The gene calls are TRBV2 and TRBJ1-2; D gene ambiguous. The germline CDR1 and CDR2 sequences are SNHLY and FYNNEI. The CDR3 totals 14 residues. With 3 bases removed from V and 7 bases from J, the gap between germline ends came to 15 bases.

The chain has TRBV7-2 and TRBJ2-2, with unresolved D. Trimming left V 4 bases short and J 1 base short, with 13 bases between. CDR1 and CDR2 (germline): SGHTA, FQGNSA. CDR3 length: 16 residues. The CDR3 region has the DNA TGTGCCAGCAGCTCGGATCCAGCCTTGAACACCGGGGAGCTGTTTTTT. It translates to CASSSDPALNTGELFF.

V and J are TRBV7-2 and TRBJ1-1; possible D gene TRBD1, 6 bases. V shed 5 bases and J shed 3 bases, with 13 bases lying between them. This CDR3 is 14 amino acids long. The germline V gene has CDR1 SGHTA and CDR2 FQGNSA. The DNA for the CDR3 is TGTGCCAGCAGCCTACACAGGGCGGACACTGAAGCTTTCTTT. This translates into CASSLHRADTEAFF.

The V and J genes are TRBV11-2 and TRBJ2-3; D is possibly TRBD1 or TRBD2 (5 bases each). The CDR3 loop spans 15 amino acids. Germline V gene lookup returns CDR1 SGHAT and CDR2 FQNNGV. V was clipped by 1 base and J by 0 bases, with 8 bases between them. CDR3 bases: TGTGCCAGCAGCTTAGGAGGGGCTAGCACAGATACGCAGTATTTT. Protein: CASSLGGASTDTQYF.

The chain combines TRBV6-2 or TRBV6-3 with TRBJ1-2; a weak D match, TRBD1 (6 bases). The CDR3 extends over 12 amino acids. Trimming pared 5 bases from V and 2 bases from J, leaving 6 bases between. The germline V gene has CDR1 MNHEY and CDR2 SVGEGT. The CDR3 protein is CASSTGNYGYTF. The DNA for the CDR3 is TGTGCCAGCAGTACAGGGAACTATGGCTACACCTTC.

The chain joins TRBV6-5 to TRBJ2-2, with TRBD1 matching 7 bases. There are 15 residues in the CDR3. The germline V gene encodes CDR1 MNHEY and CDR2 SVGAGI. V shed 5 bases and J 1 base; nucleotides not matched to a gene: 4. The CDR3 protein is CASSRQGVNTGELFF. The CDR3 nucleotides are TGTGCCAGCAGTCGACAGGGTGTGAACACCGGGGAGCTGTTTTTT.

The V call is TRBV2, the J call TRBJ2-7; D gene ambiguous. This CDR3 has 11 residues. Germline assignment: CDR1 SNHLY and CDR2 FYNNEI. V dropped 3 bases and J dropped 4 bases, with 4 bases sitting between them. The CDR3 reads CASSERYEQYF. Written as DNA, the CDR3 is TGTGCCAGCAGTGAGCGGTACGAGCAGTACTTC.

V and J are TRBV29-1 and TRBJ1-3, with unresolved D. The germline V gene has CDR1 SQVTM and CDR2 ANQGSEA. This CDR3 has 15 amino acids. V lost 4 bases to trimming and J lost 0 bases, with 13 bases between them. The CDR3 nucleotides read TGCAGCGTTGCAACAGACCAAAGCTCTGGAAACACCATATATTTT. Encoded protein: CSVATDQSSGNTIYF.

To note about this clone: Other DNA sequences in the same sample also yield this CDR3. The chain combines TRBV7-9 with TRBJ2-7; tentatively, D is TRBD2 (5 bases). V gave up 3 bases and J gave up 1 base, with 7 bases separating them. The CDR3 totals 13 residues. Per the germline V gene, CDR1 is SEHNR and CDR2 is FQNEAQ (reference sequence). The CDR3 region is CASSLEVSYEQYF. CDR3 coding DNA: TGTGCCAGCAGCTTGGAGGTTTCCTACGAGCAGTACTTC.

This clone turned up a few times. The V gene is TRBV5-6, the J gene TRBJ2-7; maybe TRBD1 (5 bases). The CDR3 consists of 15 residues. Trimming shortened V by 0 bases and J by 6 bases, and 16 bases separated the two germline ends. The V gene's germline CDR1 is SGHDT and CDR2 YYEEEE. CDR3 DNA: TGTGCCAGCAGCTTGGTACGCCAGGGCGGCTCCGAGCAGTACTTC. It specifies CASSLVRQGGSEQYF.

This clone occurred once. V usage is TRBV5-4 and J usage is TRBJ2-3; D gene ambiguous. The CDR3 consists of 16 residues. The germline CDR1 and CDR2 sequences are SGHNT and YYREEE (reference sequence). Trimming left V 2 bases short and J 0 bases short, with 13 bases between. CDR3 coding DNA: TGTGCCAGCAGCTTCGGCTCGGTTTTTAGCACAGATACGCAGTATTTT. Protein: CASSFGSVFSTDTQYF.

V and J are TRBV7-3 and TRBJ2-1; 8 nucleotides agree with TRBD2. Germline CDR1 SGHTA, CDR2 FQGTGA. There are 16 residues in the CDR3. Germline trimming cut 6 bases from V and 8 bases from J; bases unmatched to any gene: 15. The DNA for the CDR3 is TGTGCCAGCAGTCCTCCCCCAGGGACTAGTGGCGATGAGCAGTTCTTC. Translated: CASSPPPGTSGDEQFF. The complete variable domain, with remaining parts taken from reference TRBV7-3 and TRBJ2-1, reads GAGVSQTPSNKVTEKGKYVELRCDPISGHTALYWYRQSLGQGPEFLIYFQGTGAADDSGLPNDRFFAVRPEGSVSTLKIQRTERGDSAVYLCASSPPPGTSGDEQFFGPGTRLTVL.

The V gene is TRBV7-2, the J gene TRBJ2-1, with TRBD2 as a possible D gene (6 bases). The length of the CDR3 is 15 residues. Germline V gene lookup returns CDR1 SGHTA and CDR2 FQGNSA. V was pared by 3 bases and J by 0 bases, with 9 bases between. CDR3 protein: CASSFWGDSYNEQFF. In nucleotides, the CDR3 is TGTGCCAGCAGCTTTTGGGGGGACTCCTACAATGAGCAGTTCTTC.

This CDR3 reads CASSYDINQPQHF. CDR3 DNA: TGTGCCAGCAGCTACGATATTAATCAGCCCCAGCATTTT. The V call is TRBV7-3, the J call TRBJ1-5, with D unresolved. The CDR3 has 13 amino acids. CDR1 SGHTA and CDR2 FQGTGA come from the germline V gene. Deletions cut 4 bases from V and 4 bases from J, with 8 bases between.

The J gene is TRBJ2-2, the V gene TRBV7-9; possible D gene TRBD1, 6 bases. Trimming cost V 5 bases and J 1 base, with 11 bases left between them. Looked up from germline, CDR1 is SEHNR and CDR2 is FQNEAQ (reference sequence). The CDR3 length is 15 residues. In nucleotides, the CDR3 is TGTGCCAGCAGCCAAAAGACAGGGAACACCGGGGAGCTGTTTTTT. It encodes CASSQKTGNTGELFF.

This clone appeared a few times. The chain's CDR3 is CASRSTGGRDTQYF. CDR3 sequence (DNA): TGTGCCAGTAGATCGACAGGGGGCAGAGATACGCAGTATTTT. This chain links TRBV19 with TRBJ2-3; the match to TRBD1 covers 10 bases. Germline loops: CDR1 LNHDA, CDR2 SQIVND (reference sequence). The V gene end was trimmed by 6 bases and the J gene end by 5 bases; junction bases not matched to a gene: 5. The CDR3 runs 14 residues.

This rearrangement joins TRBV7-9 to TRBJ1-1; no clear D. The V gene's germline CDR1 is SEHNR and CDR2 FQNEAQ (reference sequence). V lost 3 bases and J 1 base, leaving 6 bases between the germline ends. There are 13 residues in the CDR3. The CDR3 sequence is CASSLIWNTEAFF. CDR3 bases: TGTGCCAGCAGCTTGATTTGGAACACTGAAGCTTTCTTT. Full variable domain (remainder filled in from reference TRBV7-9 and TRBJ1-1): DTGVSQNPRHKITKRGQNVTFRCDPISEHNRLYWYRQTLGQGPEFLTYFQNEAQLEKSRLLSDRFSAERPKGSFSTLEIQRTEQGDSAMYLCASSLIWNTEAFFGQGTRLTVV.

This clone was observed a few times. The chain employs TRBV28 and TRBJ1-1, with 9 nucleotides matching TRBD1. Germline V gene data show CDR1 as MDHEN and CDR2 as SYDVKM. V shed 4 bases, J shed 6 bases, and the junction held 9 bases outside the gene matches. CDR3 length: 15 amino acids. The CDR3 region has the DNA TGTGCCAGCAGTTCCGAGGGACAGGGTCGTTCTGAAGCTTTCTTT. Translation: CASSSEGQGRSEAFF.